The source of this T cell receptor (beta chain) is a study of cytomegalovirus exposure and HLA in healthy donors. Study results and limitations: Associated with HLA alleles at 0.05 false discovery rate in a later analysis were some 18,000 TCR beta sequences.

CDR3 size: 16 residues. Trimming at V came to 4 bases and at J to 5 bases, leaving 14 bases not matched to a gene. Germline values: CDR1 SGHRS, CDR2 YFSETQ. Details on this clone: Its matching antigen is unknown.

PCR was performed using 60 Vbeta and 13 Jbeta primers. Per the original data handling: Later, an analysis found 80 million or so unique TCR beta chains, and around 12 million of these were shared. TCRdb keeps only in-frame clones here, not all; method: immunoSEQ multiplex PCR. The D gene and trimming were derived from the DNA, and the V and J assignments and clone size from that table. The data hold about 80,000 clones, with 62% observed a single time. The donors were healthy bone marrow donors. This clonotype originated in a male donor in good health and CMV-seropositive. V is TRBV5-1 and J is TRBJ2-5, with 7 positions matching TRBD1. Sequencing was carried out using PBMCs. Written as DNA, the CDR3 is TGCGCCAGCAGCCCCTACCACGACAGGGAAGGCGAGACCCAGTACTTC. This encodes CASSPYHDREGETQYF. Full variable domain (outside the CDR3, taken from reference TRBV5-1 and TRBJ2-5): KAGVTQTPRYLIKTRGQQVTLSCSPISGHRSVSWYQQTPGQGLQFLFEYFSETQRNKGNFPGRFSGRQFSNSRSEMNVSTLELGDSALYLCASSPYHDREGETQYFGPGTRLLVL.